This TCR beta chain was observed in a study of cytomegalovirus exposure and HLA in healthy donors. The PCR used 60 Vbeta and 13 Jbeta primers. TCRdb's table, derived via immunoSEQ multiplex PCR, lists solely in-frame clones and lacks some. The sample carries 100,000 to 150,000 clones, approximately 85% recorded once. CDR1 is GTSNPN, CDR2 SVGIG, per germline (reference sequence). Trimming shortened V by 4 bases and J by 3 bases, and 10 bases separated the two germline ends. The CDR3 runs to 14 residues. On this clone itself: Its antigen is not known.

Study-level points and caveats: Per a prior analysis, the majority of TCR beta V segments were productive roughly 87% or roughly 30% of the time. For cytomegalovirus status, the classifier reportedly gave diagnoses with high specificity and sensitivity. Researchers reported in a later analysis that a missense DCLRE1C variant was tied to TCR beta V- and J-gene trimming.

Sequenced sample: PBMCs. This sequence originates from a woman between 50 and 59 years old in good health and CMV-seropositive. This sequence joins TRBV30 and TRBJ2-6; D is uncertain. The CDR3 DNA reads TGTGCCTGGACTCGGTTTGATGGGGCCAACGTCCTGACTTTC. Translating gives CAWTRFDGANVLTF.